This entry lists 18 T cell receptor beta chains sequenced from one sample in a study of T cells after somatic rescue of genetic block. Sequencing was performed with immunoSEQ multiplex PCR; in TCRdb, only in-frame clones are kept and a portion is missing. The sample holds some 70,000 clones, just over 90% seen once. Material for sequencing was peripheral blood mononuclear cells (PBMCs). The source is a young man.

The rearrangement links TRBV27 to TRBJ2-1; 16 bases line up with TRBD2. Germline V CDR1 and CDR2: MNHEY, SMNVEV (reference sequence). After removal of 8 bases from V and 9 bases from J, the junction contained 10 bases not matched to a gene. This CDR3 is 16 amino acids long. CDR3 region: CASLPVGLAGGREQFF. The CDR3 DNA reads as TGTGCCAGCTTGCCCGTGGGACTAGCGGGGGGGCGTGAGCAGTTCTTC.

This clone has only one observation. The chain employs TRBV28 and TRBJ2-2; D unclear. Per the germline V gene, CDR1 is MDHEN and CDR2 is SYDVKM. The CDR3 contains 14 residues. Trimming took off 5 bases at V and 5 bases at J, with 12 bases between the two ends. This CDR3 is CASSQKAVTGELFF. Here the CDR3 DNA reads TGTGCCAGCAGTCAGAAAGCAGTGACCGGGGAGCTGTTTTTT.

The rearrangement joins TRBV18 to TRBJ2-3, with 11 positions matching TRBD2. V dropped 3 bases and J dropped 0; count of bases not matched to a gene: 2. Germline V lookup: CDR1 KGHSH, CDR2 LQKENI. The CDR3 runs to 16 residues. CDR3 DNA sequence: TGTGCCAGCTCACCGGGACTAGCGGACAGCACAGATACGCAGTATTTT. Translating it yields CASSPGLADSTDTQYF.

The chain joins TRBV5-8 to TRBJ2-3, with D possibly being TRBD1 (5 bases). This CDR3 is built from 14 residues. V lost 7 bases to trimming and J lost 0 bases, with 12 bases between them. Germline loops: CDR1 SGHTS, CDR2 YDEGEE. As DNA, the CDR3 is TGTGCCAGCCAGGGCTGGCCTAGCACAGATACGCAGTATTTT. It encodes CASQGWPSTDTQYF.

The chain joins TRBV19 to TRBJ2-5; no clear D. Germline V gene data show CDR1 as LNHDA and CDR2 as SQIVND (reference sequence). The CDR3 is 12 residues long. V was cut by 5 bases and J by 2 bases, with 6 bases left in between. In nucleotides, the CDR3 is TGTGCCAGTAGTCGTCTGCAAGAGACCCAGTACTTC. Translated: CASSRLQETQYF.

The rearrangement uses TRBV28 and TRBJ2-7, with 7 bases aligning to TRBD1. V was clipped by 8 bases and J by 6 bases; unmatched bases: 4. Germline-derived CDR1 and CDR2 are MDHEN and SYDVKM. The CDR3 runs 11 residues. The DNA of the CDR3 is TGTGCCAGCCATGACAGGGCCGAGCAGTACTTC. Its translation: CASHDRAEQYF.

The CDR3 loop reads CASSATGTSNRADTQYF. The DNA for the CDR3 is TGTGCCAGCAGCGCGACCGGGACTAGCAATAGGGCAGATACGCAGTATTTT. The V call is TRBV9, the J call TRBJ2-3; 9 bases match TRBD2. This CDR3 region has 17 residues. Per the germline V gene, CDR1 is SGDLS and CDR2 is YYNGEE. The junction had 12 bases not matched to a gene; V was cut back by 3 bases and J by 4 bases.

The sample holds one count of this clone. The chain employs TRBV5-1 and TRBJ2-2; 7 nucleotides align to TRBD2. The CDR3 is 15 amino acids. J was trimmed by 6 bases and V by 4 bases; bases with no gene match: 9. CDR1 and CDR2 (germline): SGHRS, YFSETQ. In nucleotides, the CDR3 is TGCGCCAGCAGCCCCACAGCGGGAAGGGCCGGGGAGCTGTTTTTT. Translated, it gives CASSPTAGRAGELFF.

This clone was counted between two and nine times. The rearrangement joins TRBV4-1 to TRBJ1-1; no clear D gene. Trimming removed 0 bases from V and 5 bases from J, with 10 bases in between. The germline gives CDR1 MGHRA, CDR2 YSYEKL. The CDR3 extends over 14 amino acids. The CDR3 sequence is CASSQDGLWTEAFF. CDR3 nucleotides: TGCGCCAGCAGCCAAGACGGCCTCTGGACTGAAGCTTTCTTT.

The chain recombines TRBV6-1 with TRBJ1-2; 8 bases match TRBD1. This CDR3 region has 13 residues. V lost 4 bases, J lost 4 bases, and 2 bases stayed unmatched. Germline CDR1 reads MNHNS; CDR2 reads SASEGT. The DNA for the CDR3 is TGTGCCAGCAGTGGGGACAGGCTCTATGGCTACACCTTC. Translated, it gives CASSGDRLYGYTF.

This clone was detected only a few times. The chain combines TRBV2 with TRBJ2-1, with 7 bases that match TRBD1. J gave up 15 bases and V 5 bases, and 19 bases lay outside the gene matches. The CDR3 extends over 15 amino acids. Germline-derived CDR1 and CDR2 are SNHLY and FYNNEI. In DNA, the CDR3 is TGTGCCAGCAGTTCAAGACAGGGCCCCGGTCAACGTCTGTTCTTC. This sequence encodes CASSSRQGPGQRLFF.

This clone was found once. CDR3 residues: CASSTTNTGELFF. The CDR3 DNA sequence: TGTGCCAGCAGTACTACGAACACCGGGGAGCTGTTTTTT. The gene calls are TRBV27 and TRBJ2-2; D unresolved. Trimming cost V 5 bases and J 0 bases, with 4 bases left between them. The CDR3 loop spans 13 amino acids. CDR1 and CDR2 from the germline V gene are MNHEY and SMNVEV (reference sequence).

This clone has just one count. This sequence joins TRBV2 and TRBJ2-5; 11 bases are shared with TRBD2. The J call is in doubt because the DNA end fits TRBJ2-7 better. The CDR3 covers 14 residues. CDR1 SNHLY and CDR2 FYNNEI come from the germline V gene. CDR3 residues: CASSLTSGAYEQYF. The CDR3 region has the DNA TGTGCCAGCAGCCTGACTAGCGGGGCCTACGAGCAGTACTTC.

The gene calls are TRBV7-9 and TRBJ1-1; D is ambiguous. V was cut by 7 bases and J by 4 bases, with 13 bases left in between. Germline CDR1 and CDR2: SEHNR and FQNEAQ (reference sequence). This CDR3 contains 13 residues. The CDR3 DNA sequence: TGTGCCAGCAATGAGGGTGATCCCACTGAAGCTTTCTTT. It encodes CASNEGDPTEAFF. Looking up the rest from reference TRBV7-9 and TRBJ1-1 gives the full variable domain: DTGVSQNPRHKITKRGQNVTFRCDPISEHNRLYWYRQTLGQGPEFLTYFQNEAQLEKSRLLSDRFSAERPKGSFSTLEIQRTEQGDSAMYLCASNEGDPTEAFFGQGTRLTVV.

The rearrangement uses TRBV28 and TRBJ1-6, with 7 bases identical to TRBD1. Germline CDR1 is MDHEN and CDR2 is SYDVKM. V gave up 7 bases and J gave up 11 bases; unmatched junction bases: 17. There are 16 residues in the CDR3. In nucleotides, the CDR3 is TGTGCCAGCAAGGAGGGGGCGCATCCACCGGGGACACCCCTCCACTTT. The encoded protein is CASKEGAHPPGTPLHF.

This clone has a handful of counts. V gene TRBV19 combines with J gene TRBJ1-2; D remains unclear. CDR1 is LNHDA, CDR2 SQIVND, per germline (reference sequence). The CDR3 contains 12 residues. The V gene lost 4 bases and the J gene lost 4 bases, with 7 bases spanning the gap. The CDR3 DNA reads TGTGCCAGTAGTACCCAGGCCTATGGCTACACCTTC. Protein: CASSTQAYGYTF. The whole variable domain, filled in from reference TRBV19 and TRBJ1-2, reads DGGITQSPKYLFRKEGQNVTLSCEQNLNHDAMYWYRQDPGQGLRLIYYSQIVNDFQKGDIAEGYSVSREKKESFPLTVTSAQKNPTAFYLCASSTQAYGYTFGSGTRLTVV.

The rearrangement joins TRBV5-1 to TRBJ1-4; D is unresolved. The CDR3 is 14 amino acids. Germline CDR1 is SGHRS and CDR2 is YFSETQ. V lost 2 bases and J 4 bases, leaving 9 bases between the germline ends. DNA for the CDR3: TGCGCCAGCAGCTTTTTCGGGAATAATGAAAAACTGTTTTTT. The encoded protein is CASSFFGNNEKLFF.

The rearrangement links TRBV19 to TRBJ2-3; D could derive from TRBD1 or TRBD2 (5 bases each). The V end was cut by 6 bases, the J end by 3 bases, with 19 bases between. Germline-derived CDR1 and CDR2 are LNHDA and SQIVND (reference sequence). The CDR3 runs to 16 residues. CDR3 sequence (DNA): TGTGCCAGTAGCCCCGGGGCCTTAGACGGGACAGATACGCAGTATTTT. Translated, it gives CASSPGALDGTDTQYF.